Listed here are 23 T cell receptor beta chains from one sample, sequenced in a study of blood T cell repertoires in COVID-19. Assay used: immunoSEQ multiplex PCR; TCRdb lists only in-frame clones, some missing. Of roughly 290,000 clones in the sample, 89% are singletons; the top ten hold approximately 12%. Sequencing used peripheral blood. These receptors came from a woman aged 55-70 years with acute or convalescent COVID-19.

This clone has just one count. The chain couples TRBV14 to TRBJ2-1, with TRBD2 matching over 10 bases. The CDR3 contains 18 residues. Trimming at V came to 0 bases and at J to 2 bases, leaving 7 bases not matched to a gene. Germline CDR1 reads SGHDN; CDR2 reads FVKESK. This CDR3 is CASSQDRSLAGAYNEQFF. The CDR3 region has the DNA TGTGCCAGCAGCCAAGATAGGTCCCTAGCGGGGGCCTACAATGAGCAGTTCTTC.

V gene TRBV10-3 combines with J gene TRBJ1-2; 7 positions match TRBD1. Trimming removed 3 bases from V and 3 bases from J; junction bases left unmatched: 7. The CDR3 is made up of 15 amino acids. Germline-derived CDR1 and CDR2 are ENHRY and SYGVKD. CDR3 region: CAISEIRGSDYGYTF. CDR3 sequence (DNA): TGTGCCATCAGTGAAATCAGGGGGTCGGACTATGGCTACACCTTC.

The V gene is TRBV2, the J gene TRBJ2-1; no clear D gene. Trimming shortened V by 6 bases and J by 7 bases, and 16 bases separated the two germline ends. The CDR3 is 14 amino acids. Germline V CDR1 and CDR2: SNHLY, FYNNEI. The chain's CDR3 is CASSVVGRWNEQFF. In DNA form, the CDR3 reads TGTGCCAGCAGCGTCGTTGGGCGATGGAATGAGCAGTTCTTC.

The chain employs TRBV27 and TRBJ1-2; 8 nucleotides line up with TRBD1. V lost 2 bases to trimming and J lost 0 bases; unmatched junction nucleotides: 2. The CDR3 has 15 residues. Germline loops: CDR1 MNHEY, CDR2 SMNVEV (reference sequence). CDR3 sequence: CASSLRTGTNYGYTF. DNA for the CDR3: TGTGCCAGCAGTTTAAGGACAGGGACTAACTATGGCTACACCTTC.

The rearrangement links TRBV4-2 to TRBJ2-3; 8 nucleotides line up with TRBD2. CDR1 LGHNA and CDR2 YNFKEQ come from the germline V gene. The CDR3 sequence is 16 residues long. The V segment lost 1 base and the J segment 0 bases; nucleotides outside the gene matches: 3. The CDR3 nucleotides read TGTGCCAGCAGCCAAGGGGCGGGGGGAAGCACAGATACGCAGTATTTT. Translating gives CASSQGAGGSTDTQYF.

The table lists this clone with a count of one. The gene calls are TRBV30 and TRBJ1-5; maybe TRBD1 (6 bases). The V end was cut by 0 bases, the J end by 7 bases, with 10 bases between. Per germline, CDR1 GTSNPN and CDR2 SVGIG (reference sequence). This CDR3 is built from 13 residues. The CDR3 loop is CAWSVQGSQPQHF. As DNA, the CDR3 is TGTGCCTGGAGTGTACAGGGAAGCCAGCCCCAGCATTTT.

The CDR3 sequence: CASSFLAGGRTDTQYF. In DNA form, the CDR3 reads TGTGCCAGCAGCTTTCTAGCAGGGGGGCGCACAGATACGCAGTATTTT. The chain combines TRBV7-8 with TRBJ2-3; D is possibly TRBD1 (7 bases). The germline CDR1 and CDR2 sequences are SGHVS and FQNEAQ. Trimming pared 3 bases from V and 1 base from J, leaving 14 bases between. This CDR3 spans 16 amino acids.

The V and J genes are TRBV6-5 and TRBJ1-2; TRBD1 is a possible D gene (5 bases). There are 14 residues in the CDR3. From germline, CDR1 is MNHEY and CDR2 SVGAGI. Trimming took 5 bases from V and 4 from J, leaving 14 bases between them. The CDR3: CASSRKGEAYGYTF. DNA for the CDR3: TGTGCCAGCAGTCGGAAAGGGGAGGCCTATGGCTACACCTTC.

The chain carries TRBV4-1 and TRBJ1-4, with TRBD1 as a possible D gene (6 bases). This CDR3 is 17 amino acids long. From germline, CDR1 is MGHRA and CDR2 YSYEKL. Between the trimmed V and J ends, which lost 4 bases and 3 bases, there was a span of 18 bases. CDR3 nucleotides: TGCGCCAGCAGCCGCTCCGGGGGGCGGTCGGCTAATGAAAAACTGTTTTTT. Its protein product is CASSRSGGRSANEKLFF.

The chain is built from TRBV18 and TRBJ2-1; 11 bases align to TRBD1. Germline V gene sequence: CDR1 KGHSH, CDR2 LQKENI. Losses at the gene ends were 4 bases for V and 7 bases for J; bases not matched to a gene: 6. This CDR3 comprises 15 residues. CDR3 sequence: CASSLRTGGWNEQFF. Written as DNA, the CDR3 is TGTGCCAGCTCACTACGGACAGGGGGCTGGAATGAGCAGTTCTTC. The whole variable domain, remainder taken from reference TRBV18 and TRBJ2-1, is NAGVMQNPRHLVRRRGQEARLRCSPMKGHSHVYWYRQLPEEGLKFMVYLQKENIIDESGMPKERFSAEFPKEGPSILRIQQVVRGDSAAYFCASSLRTGGWNEQFFGPGTRLTVL.

Here the CDR3 DNA reads TGCGCCAGCAGCCGCGACAGGGCCTACGAGCAGTACTTC. Residues: CASSRDRAYEQYF. The chain employs TRBV4-1 and TRBJ2-7; 7 nucleotides line up with TRBD1. The CDR3 totals 13 residues. CDR1 is MGHRA and CDR2 is YSYEKL in the germline V gene. The ends lost 4 bases at V and 2 bases at J; junction bases unmatched: 2.

The rearrangement uses TRBV24-1 and TRBJ2-1; 8 nucleotides line up with TRBD2. Germline V gene lookup returns CDR1 KGHDR and CDR2 SFDVKD. There are 14 residues in the CDR3. V lost 4 bases to trimming and J lost 8 bases; unmatched junction nucleotides: 6. As DNA, the CDR3 is TGTGCCACCAGTGACCCCGCGGGGGGCCATGAGCAGTTCTTC. It yields the protein CATSDPAGGHEQFF.

This sequence joins TRBV27 and TRBJ2-5, with 7 bases identical to TRBD2. J gave up 4 bases and V 3 bases, and 8 bases lay outside the gene matches. Germline V gene data show CDR1 as MNHEY and CDR2 as SMNVEV (reference sequence). This CDR3 region has 15 residues. CDR3 in DNA: TGTGCCAGCAGTTTTGAGCAGGGAGGGACAGAGACCCAGTACTTC. It is translated as CASSFEQGGTETQYF.

The rearrangement links TRBV7-8 to TRBJ2-7; 7 nucleotides agree with TRBD1. CDR1 is SGHVS, CDR2 FQNEAQ, per germline. The CDR3 runs to 14 residues. The V and J ends lost 4 bases and 2 bases, in that order; junction bases with no gene match: 5. The CDR3 region is CASSSDRTTYEQYF. CDR3 coding DNA: TGTGCCAGCAGCTCGGACAGGACAACCTACGAGCAGTACTTC.

The rearrangement uses TRBV28 and TRBJ1-2; D remains unclear. The CDR3 contains 16 residues. Trimming removed 2 bases at V and 0 bases at J, with 13 bases between. Germline values: CDR1 MDHEN, CDR2 SYDVKM. The CDR3 nucleotides are TGTGCCAGCAGTTTAATTCCGGGATTGTCTAACTATGGCTACACCTTC. This encodes CASSLIPGLSNYGYTF.

The V and J genes are TRBV6-2 or TRBV6-3 and TRBJ2-3; D is ambiguous. CDR1 is MNHEY and CDR2 is SVGEGT in the germline V gene. Trimming stripped 3 bases from V and 1 base from J, with 17 bases between. CDR3 length: 17 residues. DNA for the CDR3: TGTGCCAGCAGTTATGGATACTCTGCGAGCGGCACAGATACGCAGTATTTT. It is translated as CASSYGYSASGTDTQYF.

This clone was seen more than once but under ten times. CDR3 loop: CASSYGESSSYNEQFF. The DNA for the CDR3 is TGTGCCAGTAGTTACGGGGAATCGAGCTCCTACAATGAGCAGTTCTTC. The chain links TRBV19 to TRBJ2-1; tentatively, D is TRBD2 (5 bases). Per germline, CDR1 LNHDA and CDR2 SQIVND (reference sequence). The CDR3 has 16 residues. V was shortened by 5 bases and J by 0 bases, with 14 bases between the two germline ends.

The chain employs TRBV6-6 and TRBJ2-7; TRBD2 aligns across 9 bases. CDR1 and CDR2 from the germline V gene are MNHNY and SVGAGI (reference sequence). The CDR3 has 16 amino acids. V dropped 3 bases and J dropped 3; count of bases not matched to a gene: 9. CDR3 protein: CASSYGSGSPNYEQYF. CDR3 DNA sequence: TGTGCCAGCAGTTATGGTAGCGGGAGTCCCAACTACGAGCAGTACTTC.

DNA of the CDR3: TGTGCCAGCAGCTTAGATCAGGGGGGTTCACCCCTCCACTTT. Protein: CASSLDQGGSPLHF. The rearrangement uses TRBV7-2 and TRBJ1-6; 7 positions agree with TRBD1. With 1 base clipped from V and 9 bases from J, the junction kept 3 bases outside the gene matches. This CDR3 has 14 residues. Germline V gene data show CDR1 as SGHTA and CDR2 as FQGNSA.

The table lists this clone with a few counts. This chain links TRBV10-3 with TRBJ2-5; TRBD2 aligns across 8 bases. CDR3 length equals 15 residues. Trimming cost V 3 bases and J 5 bases; bases outside gene matches: 8. Germline V gene data show CDR1 as ENHRY and CDR2 as SYGVKD. The CDR3 sequence: CAISDPGGAQETQYF. DNA of the CDR3: TGTGCCATCAGTGACCCCGGGGGGGCTCAGGAGACCCAGTACTTC.

The chain has TRBV15 and TRBJ2-2, with D unclear. Per germline, CDR1 LNHNV and CDR2 YYDKDF (reference sequence). Trimming removed 0 bases from V and 2 bases from J, with 10 bases in between. This CDR3 is 16 amino acids long. CDR3 sequence (DNA): TGTGCCACCAGCAGAGATCAAAGCGTCAACACCGGGGAGCTGTTTTTT. Residues: CATSRDQSVNTGELFF.

V usage is TRBV4-3 and J usage is TRBJ2-1; 10 bases are shared with TRBD2. V trimming: 0 bases; J trimming: 9 bases; junction bases outside the gene matches: 5. The CDR3 is 15 amino acids. Germline CDR1 LGHNA, CDR2 YSLEER. The CDR3 DNA follows: TGCGCCAGCAGCCAAGATCGCCTAGCGGGAGTTGAGCAGTTCTTC. Translating gives CASSQDRLAGVEQFF.

The chain has TRBV7-9 and TRBJ2-1; 13 bases agree with TRBD2. The CDR3 consists of 16 residues. Trimming at V came to 0 bases and at J to 9 bases, leaving 5 bases not matched to a gene. CDR1 SEHNR and CDR2 FQNEAQ come from the germline V gene (reference sequence). The CDR3 here is CASSLAGLAGRVEQFF. CDR3 nucleotide sequence: TGTGCCAGCAGCTTAGCGGGACTAGCGGGGAGGGTTGAGCAGTTCTTC.